This T cell receptor beta chain was retrieved from a study of blood T cell repertoires in COVID-19. V lost 6 bases and J lost 4; bases outside the gene matches: 12. The length of the CDR3 is 15 residues. CDR1 is SGHDT and CDR2 is YYEEEE in the germline V gene. Per the study methods: Estimates of nucleated cell counts were drawn from the amplification of reference gene primers. TCRdb's copy holds only in-frame clones and misses some; the assay was immunoSEQ multiplex PCR. V and J calls and clone size come straight from that table; D and trimming were deduced from the DNA. The table lists about 190,000 clones, roughly four fifths of them singletons.

Sample: peripheral blood. This TCR was sampled from a woman in her 70s with active or convalescent COVID-19. J is TRBJ1-2 and V is TRBV5-6; TRBD1 matches 7 bases. CDR3 DNA: TGTGCCAGCACTGGGACAGCAACTTCGTTCTATGGCTACACCTTC. Its protein is CASTGTATSFYGYTF. Full variable domain (remainder filled in from reference TRBV5-6 and TRBJ1-2): DAGVTQSPTHLIKTRGQQVTLRCSPKSGHDTVSWYQQALGQGPQFIFQYYEEEERQRGNFPDRFSGHQFPNYSSELNVNALLLGDSALYLCASTGTATSFYGYTFGSGTRLTVV.